One and the same sample provided the 32 T cell receptor beta chains below, sequenced in a study of T cells in Graves' hyperthyroidism and ophthalmopathy. RNA transcripts were the template for amplifying TCR beta CDR3 regions. The TCR CDR3 was amplified in a first-round RT-PCR using the HTBI primer set. Each CDR3 protein gets one entry after TCRdb re-called the multiplex PCR reads with MiXCR. Of roughly 570,000 distinct CDR3 sequences in the sample, about 43% were seen once. Sequenced: peripheral blood or thyroid tissue (not recorded which). The source is an adult woman with Graves' disease, either hyperthyroidism or ophthalmopathy (not recorded which).

Note on this clonotype: A clone one base away is much larger, so this may be a read error. This rearrangement joins TRBV7-9 to TRBJ1-5; D uncertain. The CDR3 contains 14 residues. The germline gives CDR1 SEHNR, CDR2 FQNEAQ (reference sequence). V was clipped by 3 bases and J by 0 bases, with 6 bases between them. CDR3 protein: CASSLRSSNQPQHF. The CDR3 DNA follows: TGTGCCAGCAGCTTGAGGAGTAGCAATCAGCCCCAGCATTTT. The complete variable domain, with remaining parts taken from reference TRBV7-9 and TRBJ1-5, reads DTGVSQNPRHKITKRGQNVTFRCDPISEHNRLYWYRQTLGQGPEFLTYFQNEAQLEKSRLLSDRFSAERPKGSFSTLEIQRTEQGDSAMYLCASSLRSSNQPQHFGDGTRLSIL.

The genes are TRBV29-1 and TRBJ1-3, with a possible D match to TRBD1 (6 bases). The CDR3 is made up of 14 amino acids. V gave up 4 bases and J gave up 9 bases, with 19 bases separating them. Germline V CDR1 and CDR2: SQVTM, ANQGSEA. The chain's CDR3 is CSVATTGFQSTIYF. CDR3 DNA sequence: TGCAGCGTTGCTACCACAGGGTTCCAGAGCACCATATATTTT. Drawing the rest from reference TRBV29-1 and TRBJ1-3, the complete variable domain is SAVISQKPSRDICQRGTSLTIQCQVDSQVTMMFWYRQQPGQSLTLIATANQGSEATYESGFVIDKFPISRPNLTFSTLTVSNMSPEDSSIYLCSVATTGFQSTIYFGEGSWLTVV.

CDR3 bases: TGTGCCAGCAGTCGGGAGCTAGCGAGACCATACGAGCAGTACTTC. Its protein is CASSRELARPYEQYF. The chain carries TRBV7-2 and TRBJ2-7; D is perhaps TRBD2 (6 bases). This CDR3 has 15 residues. The germline V gene encodes CDR1 SGHTA and CDR2 FQGNSA. Trimming removed 6 bases from V and 4 bases from J, with 19 bases in between.

In regard to this clonotype: An end of the junction does not agree with germline; a read error may underlie this. This chain joins TRBV7-9 and TRBJ2-5, with TRBD1 identical over 8 bases. The germline V gene has CDR1 SEHNR and CDR2 FQNEAQ (reference sequence). There are 18 residues in the CDR3. This chain's CDR3 is CASSQGRGQAAQGETQYF. For the CDR3, the DNA is TGCGCCAGCAGCCAAGGGCGGGGACAGGCGGCCCAGGGCGAGACCCAGTACTTC.

This rearrangement joins TRBV9 to TRBJ1-4; 10 nucleotides line up with TRBD1. J gave up 8 bases and V 3 bases, and 16 bases lay outside the gene matches. CDR1 is SGDLS, CDR2 YYNGEE, per germline. The CDR3 length is 18 residues. For the CDR3, the DNA is TGTGCCAGCAGCGCGGGACAGGGGAACACCGGGGACATGGAAAAACTGTTTTTT. Translating gives CASSAGQGNTGDMEKLFF.

V is TRBV6-5 and J is TRBJ2-5; possible D gene TRBD2, 6 bases. Germline values: CDR1 MNHEY, CDR2 SVGAGI. This CDR3 is 16 amino acids long. V was shortened by 1 base and J by 1 base, with 13 bases between the two germline ends. Here the CDR3 reads CASSYYGGATQETQYF. The CDR3 bases are TGTGCCAGCAGTTACTACGGGGGAGCTACCCAAGAGACCCAGTACTTC.

Concerning this clonotype itself: The junction departs from the called germline gene at one end, perhaps through a read error. The CDR3 coding sequence is TGTGCCAGCAGTCCTCTCGTCGGGGCGCAATTGGATTTT. Its translation: CASSPLVGAQLDF. The chain has TRBV12-3 or TRBV12-4 and TRBJ1-5, with D possibly matching TRBD1 (5 bases). CDR3 length equals 13 residues.

The chain's CDR3 is CASRLYLRGDTQYF. For the CDR3, the DNA is TGTGCCAGCAGGCTTTATCTCCGGGGGGATACGCAGTATTTT. The rearrangement links TRBV28 to TRBJ2-3; tentative D call: TRBD2 (6 bases). The CDR3 is made up of 14 amino acids. V was pared by 6 bases and J by 6 bases, with 16 bases between. Germline CDR1 is MDHEN and CDR2 is SYDVKM.

The rearrangement uses TRBV5-1 and TRBJ1-1; D gene ambiguous. V was pared by 0 bases and J by 8 bases, with 11 bases between. Germline-derived CDR1 and CDR2 are SGHRS and YFSETQ. The CDR3 extends over 13 amino acids. In DNA, the CDR3 is TGCGCCAGCAGCTTGGAGGGCCGGATCGAAGCTTTCTTT. Its translation: CASSLEGRIEAFF.

This chain uses TRBV7-9 with TRBJ1-5; the match to TRBD1 covers 7 bases. V lost 4 bases and J lost 3; bases outside the gene matches: 6. Germline V lookup: CDR1 SEHNR, CDR2 FQNEAQ (reference sequence). This CDR3 contains 15 residues. DNA of the CDR3: TGTGCCAGCAGCTCTACGACAGGGTTCAATCAGCCCCAGCATTTT. Translated, it gives CASSSTTGFNQPQHF.

Concerning this clonotype itself: A junction end diverges from the germline sequence, so it may reflect a read error. V gene TRBV7-7 combines with J gene TRBJ2-2, with TRBD1 matching over 11 bases. The CDR3 has 15 amino acids. Germline CDR1 SSHAT, CDR2 FNYEAQ (reference sequence). This CDR3 reads CASSSAGTGGGELFF. CDR3 DNA: TGTGCTAGCAGCTCTGCCGGGACAGGGGGCGGGGAGCTGTTTTTT.

This clonotype was seen only a few times. The CDR3 loop reads CASRNQGTGGNEQYF. CDR3 DNA: TGTGCCAGCAGGAACCAGGGGACAGGGGGCAACGAGCAGTACTTC. V gene TRBV28 combines with J gene TRBJ2-7; 12 positions agree with TRBD1. CDR3 length equals 15 residues. Germline CDR1 MDHEN, CDR2 SYDVKM. The trim removed 6 bases at V and 5 bases at J, leaving 8 bases unmatched.

This clonotype was seen many times. CDR3 bases: TGTGCCAGCACGGGGGAAACCTACGAGCAGTACTTC. Translating it yields CASTGETYEQYF. This sequence joins TRBV2 and TRBJ2-7, with a possible D match to TRBD2 (6 bases). The CDR3 spans 12 residues. Trimming removed 7 bases from V and 2 bases from J, with 9 bases in between. Germline CDR1 SNHLY, CDR2 FYNNEI.

As regards this clonotype: Since a much larger clone is just one base distant, this may be a read error. This rearrangement joins TRBV7-9 to TRBJ2-3; 8 nucleotides align to TRBD2. Germline CDR1 is SEHNR and CDR2 is FQNEAQ (reference sequence). J lost 14 bases, V lost 2 bases, and 9 bases had no gene match. The CDR3 extends over 13 amino acids. CDR3 in DNA: TGTGCCAGCAGCTTATCCGGAGCGGGAGAGCGGTATTTT. This gives the protein CASSLSGAGERYF.

The J gene is TRBJ2-2, the V gene TRBV6-6, with D unclear. The CDR3 runs to 12 residues. Trimming left V 2 bases short and J 8 bases short, with 6 bases between. In germline, CDR1 is MNHNY, CDR2 SVGAGI (reference sequence). CDR3 sequence (DNA): TGTGCCAGCAGTTACCCTACAGGGGAGCTGTTTTTT. Its protein is CASSYPTGELFF.

The chain has TRBV18 and TRBJ1-2, with TRBD1 matching 7 bases. The ends lost 3 bases at V and 3 bases at J; junction bases unmatched: 7. In germline, CDR1 is KGHSH, CDR2 LQKENI. The CDR3 extends over 15 amino acids. The DNA for the CDR3 is TGTGCCAGCTCACCCACAGGGGCGCGAGACTATGGCTACACCTTC. Translating it yields CASSPTGARDYGYTF.

This clonotype occurred many times. The chain is built from TRBV3-1 and TRBJ1-4; D is undetermined. Germline values: CDR1 LGHDT, CDR2 YNNKEL (reference sequence). The germline V and J ends were trimmed by 4 bases and 6 bases, with 12 bases remaining between them. The CDR3 length is 14 residues. In nucleotides, the CDR3 is TGTGCCAGCAGCCGAGGCGGAGGAGATGAAAAACTGTTTTTT. As protein: CASSRGGGDEKLFF.

The CDR3 nucleotides read TGCAGTGCTAGAGAGACGGGACAGGGATATTATAGCAATCAGCCCCAGCATTTT. The encoded protein is CSARETGQGYYSNQPQHF. The chain is built from TRBV20-1 and TRBJ1-5, with 9 bases fitting TRBD1. V was clipped by 0 bases and J by 0 bases; unmatched bases: 9. The germline V gene has CDR1 DFQATT and CDR2 SNEGSKA (reference sequence). The CDR3 covers 18 residues.

This clonotype was seen repeatedly, ten times or more. As the CDR3 is not closed by the conserved phenylalanine or tryptophan, this likely results from a read error. It is unclear where the CDR3 begins or ends on the DNA, so no DNA is shown, and the CDR3 is as TCRdb lists it. The chain employs TRBV20-1 and TRBJ1-2. The CDR3 length equals 8 residues, ends included. Germline values: CDR1 DFQATT, CDR2 SNEGSKA (reference sequence). CDR3 amino acids: CSARGQTY.

Written as DNA, the CDR3 is TGCGCCAGCAGCTTGGTTCCAGGGGGACAGGGTTATCAGCCCCAGCATTTT. As protein: CASSLVPGGQGYQPQHF. This rearrangement joins TRBV5-1 to TRBJ1-5; 9 bases are a match to TRBD1. The length of the CDR3 is 17 residues. Germline lookup yields CDR1 SGHRS and CDR2 YFSETQ. The ends lost 0 bases at V and 5 bases at J; junction bases unmatched: 9.

Of note for this clonotype: The junction departs from germline at one end; a sequencing error may be responsible. The V call is TRBV7-9, the J call TRBJ1-5; 7 bases match TRBD1. CDR1 and CDR2 (germline): SEHNR, FQNEAQ (reference sequence). This CDR3 region has 13 residues. The CDR3, as DNA: TGTGCCAGCAGCATAGGGGGCAAACAGCCCCAGCATTTT. This translates into CASSIGGKQPQHF.

The genes are TRBV6-1 and TRBJ1-1; D gene ambiguous. Germline CDR1 is MNHNS and CDR2 is SASEGT. The CDR3 is made up of 15 amino acids. The V gene lost 6 bases and the J gene lost 2 bases, with 16 bases spanning the gap. The CDR3 loop is CASREFVVGNTEAFF. The CDR3 nucleotides read TGTGCCAGCAGGGAGTTCGTAGTGGGAAACACTGAAGCTTTCTTT.

The chain recombines TRBV7-3 with TRBJ2-7; 8 nucleotides agree with TRBD1. V trimming: 5 bases; J trimming: 5 bases; junction bases outside the gene matches: 8. The germline gives CDR1 SGHTA, CDR2 FQGTGA. The CDR3 length is 14 residues. CDR3 region: CASSVGDRYNEQYF. DNA for the CDR3: TGTGCCAGCAGCGTCGGGGACAGGTATAACGAGCAGTACTTC.

This clonotype has at least ten counts. This chain uses TRBV6-5 with TRBJ2-1, with a possible D match to TRBD2 (6 bases). The germline gives CDR1 MNHEY, CDR2 SVGAGI. The CDR3 length is 13 residues. Trimming left V 6 bases short and J 4 bases short, with 10 bases between. CDR3 coding DNA: TGTGCCAGCAGCCCCGGGACTTACAATGAGCAGTTCTTC. Encoded protein: CASSPGTYNEQFF.

The chain is built from TRBV7-9 and TRBJ2-7; 7 positions agree with TRBD1. The CDR3 length is 15 residues. V was clipped by 6 bases and J by 1 base; unmatched bases: 9. CDR1 and CDR2 from the germline V gene are SEHNR and FQNEAQ (reference sequence). The CDR3 DNA is TGTGCCAGCAGATCCCGGGACAGTCGATCCTACGAGCAGTACTTC. Its protein product is CASRSRDSRSYEQYF. Drawing the rest from reference TRBV7-9 and TRBJ2-7, the complete variable domain is DTGVSQNPRHKITKRGQNVTFRCDPISEHNRLYWYRQTLGQGPEFLTYFQNEAQLEKSRLLSDRFSAERPKGSFSTLEIQRTEQGDSAMYLCASRSRDSRSYEQYFGPGTRLTVT.

The genes are TRBV11-3 and TRBJ2-1; 7 bases are shared with TRBD1. This CDR3 is built from 16 residues. With 1 base clipped from V and 4 bases from J, the junction kept 7 bases outside the gene matches. Germline V CDR1 and CDR2: SGHNT, YENEEA. CDR3 in DNA: TGTGCCAGCAGCTTAGGCGTGGACAGGAGATACAATGAGCAGTTCTTC. It translates to CASSLGVDRRYNEQFF.

This sequence joins TRBV29-1 and TRBJ2-7; 10 nucleotides agree with TRBD1. V was clipped by 6 bases and J by 0 bases; unmatched bases: 5. CDR3 length equals 14 residues. Germline V gene sequence: CDR1 SQVTM, CDR2 ANQGSEA. CDR3 amino acids: CSVVTGGRSYEQYF. CDR3 coding DNA: TGCAGCGTCGTGACAGGGGGCCGCTCCTACGAGCAGTACTTC.

This clonotype was observed a few times. The V call is TRBV30, the J call TRBJ1-1; D uncertain. Germline V gives CDR1 GTSNPN, CDR2 SVGIG (reference sequence). The CDR3 consists of 13 residues. V lost 4 bases and J 1 base, leaving 10 bases between the germline ends. This CDR3 is CAWTTGSNTEAFF. As DNA, the CDR3 is TGTGCCTGGACCACGGGTTCGAACACTGAAGCTTTCTTT.

In its sample, this clonotype was seen many times. The chain has TRBV6-6 and TRBJ1-4, with D tentatively TRBD1 (5 bases). V was trimmed by 7 bases and J by 7 bases, leaving 13 bases between them. The CDR3 extends over 13 amino acids. Germline assignment: CDR1 MNHNY and CDR2 SVGAGI (reference sequence). The CDR3 DNA reads TGTGCCAGCAATCGGGGGGTTGGTGAAAAACTGTTTTTT. Translating gives CASNRGVGEKLFF.

This clonotype showed up just a few times. The genes are TRBV5-1 and TRBJ1-4, with D possibly TRBD1 on 6 matching bases. V was cut by 4 bases and J by 1 base, with 11 bases left in between. The CDR3 has 15 residues. Germline V gene data show CDR1 as SGHRS and CDR2 as YFSETQ. In DNA form, the CDR3 reads TGCGCCAGCAGCCTGCAACAGGGAACTAATGAAAAACTGTTTTTT. It codes for CASSLQQGTNEKLFF.

The chain joins TRBV10-3 to TRBJ2-5; D unresolved. Germline CDR1 ENHRY, CDR2 SYGVKD. This CDR3 comprises 14 residues. The V and J ends lost 3 bases and 2 bases respectively, with 10 bases between them. The CDR3 region has the DNA TGTGCCATCAGTGATTACGCCAGACAAGAGACCCAGTACTTC. Translated, it gives CAISDYARQETQYF.

This clonotype was picked up many times. This sequence joins TRBV25-1 and TRBJ1-4, with 7 bases lining up with TRBD1. With V trimmed by 3 bases and J by 5 bases, 9 bases remained unmatched. Germline assignment: CDR1 MGHDK and CDR2 SYGVNS. CDR3 length equals 16 residues. The CDR3 bases are TGTGCCAGCAGTGATCTCCAGACAGGGTTAAATGAAAAACTGTTTTTT. The encoded protein is CASSDLQTGLNEKLFF. Using reference TRBV25-1 and TRBJ1-4 for the parts outside the CDR3, the full variable domain is EADIYQTPRYLVIGTGKKITLECSQTMGHDKMYWYQQDPGMELHLIHYSYGVNSTEKGDLSSESTVSRIRTEHFPLTLESARPSHTSQYLCASSDLQTGLNEKLFFGSGTQLSVL.